Listed below are T cell receptor beta chains from one sample, sequenced in a study of T cells in localized non-small cell lung cancer. Data came from immunoSEQ multiplex PCR; TCRdb stores just in-frame clones and leaves some out. This sample carries about 59,000 clones, about 90% of them seen once, and the ten largest clones take less than 25%. The sample was peripheral blood, taken before any cancer treatment. The receptors come from a man aged 40-75 years with stage I squamous cell lung carcinoma. CDR3s include the opening cysteine and the closing phenylalanine or tryptophan. Fields, in order: V gene, J gene, clone size, CDR3 length, D gene, CDR3 DNA, CDR3 protein. D genes are given only for firm matches. A row's size may be missing; if present it is once, few, many or a size class.

v_call: TRBV2
j_call: TRBJ1-4
clone_size: NA
cdr3_length: 15
d_call: TRBD1
cdr3_nt: TGTGCCAGCAGCCGACAGGGGGCAACTAATGAAAAACTGTTTTTT
cdr3_aa: CASSRQGATNEKLFF

v_call: TRBV29-1
j_call: TRBJ2-5
clone_size: NA
cdr3_length: 14
d_call: NA
cdr3_nt: TGCAGCGTTGAAGGGGGACTGTACCAAGAGACCCAGTACTTC
cdr3_aa: CSVEGGLYQETQYF

v_call: TRBV4-1
j_call: TRBJ2-3
clone_size: NA
cdr3_length: 15
d_call: NA
cdr3_nt: TGCGCCAGCAGCCAAGATCGGGCTATACGATATACGCAGTATTTT
cdr3_aa: CASSQDRAIRYTQYF

v_call: TRBV5-6
j_call: TRBJ1-5
clone_size: few
cdr3_length: 14
d_call: TRBD1
cdr3_nt: TGTGCCAGCAGTGGACAGGGGGCTAATACGCCCCAGCATTTT
cdr3_aa: CASSGQGANTPQHF

v_call: TRBV27
j_call: TRBJ2-7
clone_size: once
cdr3_length: 14
d_call: TRBD1
cdr3_nt: TGTGCCAGCAGTTTACGTGGACAGGGGTACGAGCAGTACTTC
cdr3_aa: CASSLRGQGYEQYF

v_call: TRBV5-5
j_call: TRBJ2-7
clone_size: few
cdr3_length: 13
d_call: NA
cdr3_nt: TGTGCCAGCAGCCCCCGACTCAGCCACGAGCAGTACTTC
cdr3_aa: CASSPRLSHEQYF

v_call: TRBV19
j_call: TRBJ1-1
clone_size: NA
cdr3_length: 14
d_call: NA
cdr3_nt: TGTGCCAGTAGTATTGTTCCAGGGAATTTCGAAGCTTTCTTT
cdr3_aa: CASSIVPGNFEAFF

v_call: TRBV27
j_call: TRBJ2-1
clone_size: NA
cdr3_length: 16
d_call: NA
cdr3_nt: TGTGCCAGCAGTCCCCACGGCGGGACCCTCTACAATGAGCAGTTCTTC
cdr3_aa: CASSPHGGTLYNEQFF

v_call: TRBV7-3
j_call: TRBJ2-1
clone_size: NA
cdr3_length: 17
d_call: TRBD2
cdr3_nt: TGTGCCAGCAGCTTAGCGGTTGCGGGAGGAAGTAGAAATGAGCAGTTCTTC
cdr3_aa: CASSLAVAGGSRNEQFF

v_call: TRBV20-1
j_call: TRBJ2-5
clone_size: once
cdr3_length: 11
d_call: NA
cdr3_nt: TGCAGTGCTACACTTAGCGGAGGCCAGTACTTC
cdr3_aa: CSATLSGGQYF

v_call: TRBV5-1
j_call: TRBJ2-3
clone_size: NA
cdr3_length: 14
d_call: NA
cdr3_nt: TGCGCCAGCAGCCGGACAGACCAGGCAGATACGCAGTATTTT
cdr3_aa: CASSRTDQADTQYF

v_call: TRBV9
j_call: TRBJ1-2
clone_size: few
cdr3_length: 14
d_call: NA
cdr3_nt: TGTGCCAGCAGCGTAGCGGGGGCCCCAAATGGCTACACCTTC
cdr3_aa: CASSVAGAPNGYTF

v_call: TRBV6-5
j_call: TRBJ1-5
clone_size: few
cdr3_length: 14
d_call: NA
cdr3_nt: TGTGCCAGCAGTTCCCGGGACAGCAATCAGCCCCAGCATTTT
cdr3_aa: CASSSRDSNQPQHF

v_call: TRBV28
j_call: TRBJ2-1
clone_size: once
cdr3_length: 15
d_call: TRBD2
cdr3_nt: TGTGCCAGCATAAGCGGGAGGGCCTTACTTAATGAGCAGTTCTTC
cdr3_aa: CASISGRALLNEQFF

v_call: TRBV30
j_call: TRBJ2-3
clone_size: NA
cdr3_length: 16
d_call: TRBD2
cdr3_nt: TGTGCCTGGAGCCTAACGACTAGCGGGAGTGGAGATACGCAGTATTTT
cdr3_aa: CAWSLTTSGSGDTQYF

v_call: TRBV28
j_call: TRBJ2-1
clone_size: NA
cdr3_length: 15
d_call: TRBD2
cdr3_nt: TGTGCCAGCAGCTCACTAGCGGGAGAAATGAATGAGCAGTTCTTC
cdr3_aa: CASSSLAGEMNEQFF

v_call: TRBV29-1
j_call: TRBJ1-5
clone_size: NA
cdr3_length: 12
d_call: NA
cdr3_nt: TGCAGCGTTGGTGGAGGGTCTCAGCCCCAGCATTTT
cdr3_aa: CSVGGGSQPQHF

v_call: TRBV23-1
j_call: TRBJ2-3
clone_size: few
cdr3_length: 16
d_call: NA
cdr3_nt: TGCGCCAGCAGTCGGGATAGCGGTTCGGAGGGAGATACGCAGTATTTT
cdr3_aa: CASSRDSGSEGDTQYF

v_call: TRBV27
j_call: TRBJ1-1
clone_size: NA
cdr3_length: 14
d_call: NA
cdr3_nt: TGTGCCAGCAGTTTGACGGGGAGAAACACTGAAGCTTTCTTT
cdr3_aa: CASSLTGRNTEAFF

v_call: TRBV15
j_call: TRBJ2-5
clone_size: NA
cdr3_length: 14
d_call: NA
cdr3_nt: TGTGCCACCAGCAGAGATGGGGCTCAAGAGACCCAGTACTTC
cdr3_aa: CATSRDGAQETQYF

v_call: TRBV11-2
j_call: TRBJ1-3
clone_size: NA
cdr3_length: 15
d_call: TRBD1
cdr3_nt: TGTGCCAGCAGCTCAGGACAGGACTCTGGAAACACCATATATTTT
cdr3_aa: CASSSGQDSGNTIYF

v_call: TRBV5-6
j_call: TRBJ2-5
clone_size: once
cdr3_length: 14
d_call: TRBD1
cdr3_nt: TGTGCCAGCAGCCCGACAGGGGGCGGGGAGACCCAGTACTTC
cdr3_aa: CASSPTGGGETQYF

v_call: TRBV4-2
j_call: TRBJ1-2
clone_size: NA
cdr3_length: 15
d_call: TRBD1
cdr3_nt: TGTGCCAGCAGCCAAGCGACAGGGGTCGCTGAGGGCTACACCTTC
cdr3_aa: CASSQATGVAEGYTF

v_call: TRBV5-4
j_call: TRBJ2-5
clone_size: NA
cdr3_length: 15
d_call: TRBD2
cdr3_nt: TGTGCCATCCGAAAGTGGCGGGAGGTAGGGGAGACCCAGTACTTC
cdr3_aa: CAIRKWREVGETQYF

v_call: TRBV5-1
j_call: TRBJ1-4
clone_size: NA
cdr3_length: 15
d_call: TRBD1
cdr3_nt: TGCGCCAGCAGCTTGGCCGGGACAGGGGATGAAAAACTGTTTTTT
cdr3_aa: CASSLAGTGDEKLFF

v_call: TRBV9
j_call: TRBJ2-3
clone_size: NA
cdr3_length: 15
d_call: NA
cdr3_nt: TGTGCCAGCAGCGTAGCTGGGTGGGGCACAGATACGCAGTATTTT
cdr3_aa: CASSVAGWGTDTQYF

v_call: TRBV19
j_call: TRBJ2-3
clone_size: NA
cdr3_length: 15
d_call: NA
cdr3_nt: TGTGCCAGTAGTATCGGGAACTCCGGCGCAGATACGCAGTATTTT
cdr3_aa: CASSIGNSGADTQYF

v_call: TRBV7-9
j_call: TRBJ2-7
clone_size: NA
cdr3_length: 14
d_call: TRBD2
cdr3_nt: TGTGCCAGCAGGGCTAGCGGGAGTTCCTACGAGCAGTACTTC
cdr3_aa: CASRASGSSYEQYF

v_call: TRBV9
j_call: TRBJ1-2
clone_size: once
cdr3_length: 14
d_call: TRBD1
cdr3_nt: TGTGCCAGCGGGTGGGGACAGGGCGGCTATGGCTACACCTTC
cdr3_aa: CASGWGQGGYGYTF

v_call: TRBV28
j_call: TRBJ1-4
clone_size: NA
cdr3_length: 14
d_call: NA
cdr3_nt: TGTGCCAGCAGTTTGCGGGCAACTAATGAAAAACTGTTTTTT
cdr3_aa: CASSLRATNEKLFF

v_call: TRBV27
j_call: TRBJ2-5
clone_size: NA
cdr3_length: 14
d_call: TRBD1
cdr3_nt: TGTGCCAGCAGTTACAGGGGGGCGCAAGAGACCCAGTACTTC
cdr3_aa: CASSYRGAQETQYF